This T cell receptor (beta chain) was sequenced in a study of T cells in Graves' hyperthyroidism and ophthalmopathy. Using RNA transcripts as the source, TCR beta CDR3 regions were amplified. The study used the HTBI primer set for a first-round RT-PCR of the TCR CDR3. TCRdb reanalysed the multiplex PCR reads using MiXCR and keeps one entry per CDR3 protein. Among about 500,000 distinct CDR3 sequences listed, over 35% were seen once. Researchers barred patients who had uncontrolled infection, other autoimmune disease, pregnancy or lactation. The CDR3 spans 16 residues. V lost 8 bases, J lost 6 bases, and 26 bases lay in between. This clonotype occurred once. Antigen: not known. Study outcomes and limitations: Most clonotypes expanded in thyroid above 0.001 were likewise present in blood. Ophthalmopathy cases were set apart from stable hyperthyroidism by a 13 V-J model. A median approximately 6.8 months before onset, the model predicted ophthalmopathy.

Input material: peripheral blood or thyroid tissue (not recorded which). The rearrangement uses TRBV12-3 or TRBV12-4 and TRBJ2-7; D perhaps matches TRBD1 (6 bases). The TCR comes from an adult woman with Graves' disease, either hyperthyroidism or ophthalmopathy (not recorded which). CDR3 in amino acids: CASHDSDGTRACEQYF. The CDR3 DNA is TGTGCCAGCCATGATTCCGACGGGACAAGAGCCTGCGAGCAGTACTTC.